These T cell receptor beta chains were read from a single sample in a study of cytomegalovirus exposure and HLA in healthy donors. Sequencing used immunoSEQ multiplex PCR; TCRdb keeps in-frame clones, though not all of them. This sample has about 85,000 clones, with 75% to 85% found just once. The specimen was PBMCs. These receptor sequences come from a man over 45 in good health and CMV-seropositive. CDR3s include the opening cysteine and the closing phenylalanine or tryptophan. The order of the fields is V gene, clone size, J gene, D gene, CDR3 DNA, CDR3 protein. D genes are given only for firm matches. Clone size appears in some rows only: once, few, many, or a class for an expanded clone.

TRBV14	few	TRBJ2-2	.	TGTGCCAGCAGCCAAGATTTGGTCAGCGGCTACACCGGGGAGCTGTTTTTT	CASSQDLVSGYTGELFF
TRBV25-1	.	TRBJ2-1	TRBD2	TGTGCCATCAGGACTAGCGGGAGGGATGAGCAGTTCTTC	CAIRTSGRDEQFF
TRBV7-2	.	TRBJ2-1	TRBD2	TGTGCCAGCAGCTTAGCACCCGGGACTAGCGGGAATAATGAGCAGTTCTTC	CASSLAPGTSGNNEQFF
TRBV5-4	.	TRBJ1-5	.	TGTGCCAGCAGCTCCCGATTTAGGGAGGCTCAGCCCCAGCATTTT	CASSSRFREAQPQHF
TRBV5-8	.	TRBJ1-1	TRBD1	TGTGCCAGCAGCGCGGACAGGGCGATACTGAACACTGAAGCTTTCTTT	CASSADRAILNTEAFF
TRBV9	few	TRBJ2-7	TRBD1	TGTGCCAGCAGCGTAGAGCCAGGGGGCTTCTACGAGCAGTACTTC	CASSVEPGGFYEQYF
TRBV6-6	.	TRBJ1-2	.	TGTGCCAGCAGTTACCAGGAGGGGTGGAATAACTATGGCTACACCTTC	CASSYQEGWNNYGYTF
TRBV4-1	.	TRBJ2-7	TRBD2	TGCGCCAGCAGCCAAGACGGACTAGCGGGAAGGTACGAGCAGTACTTC	CASSQDGLAGRYEQYF
TRBV27	.	TRBJ2-1	TRBD2	TGTGCCAGCAGTGGACTAGCGGGAGGTGGGGAGCAGTTCTTC	CASSGLAGGGEQFF
TRBV27	.	TRBJ2-7	.	TGTGCCAGCAGTGCCCGGGACTCTCCCGAGCAGTACTTC	CASSARDSPEQYF
TRBV6-1	.	TRBJ1-4	.	TGTGCCAGCAGTGACTTTACCGGGACGGGGGGAAAACTGTTTTTT	CASSDFTGTGGKLFF
TRBV27	.	TRBJ2-7	TRBD2	TGTGCCAGCTCCCTCCTAGCGGGAGGCCCCTACGAGCAGTACTTC	CASSLLAGGPYEQYF
TRBV27	.	TRBJ1-1	TRBD1	TGTGCCAGCAGCCAGGGGGTCGACACTGAAGCTTTCTTT	CASSQGVDTEAFF
TRBV2	.	TRBJ2-3	TRBD2	TGTGCCAGCAGTGATAGGACTAGCGGGAGGGGTGGAGATACGCAGTATTTT	CASSDRTSGRGGDTQYF
TRBV5-6	few	TRBJ2-1	TRBD2	TGTGCCAGCAGCAACCTAGCGGGAGGACTTAATGAGCAGTTCTTC	CASSNLAGGLNEQFF
TRBV30	.	TRBJ2-7	.	TGTGCCTGGAGCCCCTCCTACGAGCAGTACTTC	CAWSPSYEQYF
TRBV10-3	once	TRBJ2-3	.	TGTGCCATCAGTGAACCCTCGAGCATGGTCACAGATACGCAGTATTTT	CAISEPSSMVTDTQYF
TRBV5-1	.	TRBJ2-3	TRBD2	TGCGCCAGCAGCCTCCGACTAGCGGGAGACACAGATACGCAGTATTTT	CASSLRLAGDTDTQYF
TRBV5-1	once	TRBJ2-1	.	TGCGCCAGCAGCTCCTCCGGGACTGGCTACAATGAGCAGTTCTTC	CASSSSGTGYNEQFF
TRBV5-1	.	TRBJ2-2	TRBD1	TGCGCCAGCAGGGAGTCGGGACAGGGAGGCACCGGGGAGCTGTTTTTT	CASRESGQGGTGELFF
TRBV5-1	few	TRBJ2-5	.	TGCGCCAGCAGTAACAGCAGACCCCAAGAGACCCAGTACTTC	CASSNSRPQETQYF
TRBV7-2	few	TRBJ2-5	TRBD1	TGTGCCAGCAGCCGAACAGGGGGAAGTTATGAGACCCAGTACTTC	CASSRTGGSYETQYF
TRBV4-1	.	TRBJ2-3	TRBD2	TGCGCCAGCAGCCAAGATCGGGCTAGCGGGACTAGCACAGATACGCAGTATTTT	CASSQDRASGTSTDTQYF
TRBV4-1	.	TRBJ2-1	TRBD1	TGCGCCAGCAGCCAAGAGTCCGGGACAGGGGGATTCGATGAGCAGTTCTTC	CASSQESGTGGFDEQFF
TRBV5-4	.	TRBJ2-3	.	TGTGCCAGCAGCTTACAGCGGTTGACAGATACGCAGTATTTT	CASSLQRLTDTQYF
TRBV19	.	TRBJ1-5	.	TGTGCCAGTAGTTCGGGGGGTAAGGAAGGGCCCCAGCATTTT	CASSSGGKEGPQHF
TRBV5-5	.	TRBJ2-1	.	TGTGCCAGCAGCCCAAGGACAGATGAGCAGTTCTTC	CASSPRTDEQFF
TRBV12-2	.	TRBJ2-1	.	TGTGCAAGTCGCTTAGCTCAGGGCTCCTACAATGAGCAGTTCTTC	CASRLAQGSYNEQFF
TRBV9	.	TRBJ1-1	.	TGTGCCAGCAGCGTAGCCGGGGACACTGAAGCTTTCTTT	CASSVAGDTEAFF
TRBV7-9	.	TRBJ2-1	.	TGTGCCAGCAGCTTATTGGGGAGCGGTGAGCAGTTCTTC	CASSLLGSGEQFF
TRBV5-1	.	TRBJ2-5	TRBD2	TGCGCCAGCAGCTTGGGCCCGACGACTAGCGGGAGTGGCCAAGAGACCCAGTACTTC	CASSLGPTTSGSGQETQYF
TRBV9	.	TRBJ2-2	TRBD2	TGTGCCAGCAGCGTAACTAGCGGCACGAACACCGGGGAGCTGTTTTTT	CASSVTSGTNTGELFF
TRBV14	.	TRBJ2-5	TRBD1	TGTGCCAGCAGCCAACTAACCTGGACAGGCGGAGAGACCCAGTACTTC	CASSQLTWTGGETQYF
TRBV11-2	few	TRBJ1-4	.	TGTGCCAGCAGCTTAACGGGGTTACGGGGTGAAAAACTGTTTTTT	CASSLTGLRGEKLFF
TRBV27	.	TRBJ1-1	.	TGTGCCAGCAGTTTATCTGTTGGCAGGGGTAACACTGAAGCTTTCTTT	CASSLSVGRGNTEAFF
TRBV4-1	few	TRBJ2-3	.	TGCGCCAGCAGCCCCCCCGGGCGGGGCTTCACAGATACGCAGTATTTT	CASSPPGRGFTDTQYF
TRBV5-4	.	TRBJ1-1	.	TGTGCCAGCAGCCTCGCGGGGTCCAAAGGGGCTTTCTTT	CASSLAGSKGAFF
TRBV7-9	.	TRBJ2-1	.	TGTTCCAGCAGCTTTTCGACAGGTTCCTACAATGAGCAGTTCTTC	CSSSFSTGSYNEQFF
TRBV29-1	few	TRBJ2-1	TRBD2	TGCAGCGTCATAGCGGGAGTCCCCTACAATGAGCAGTTCTTC	CSVIAGVPYNEQFF
TRBV5-1	.	TRBJ1-1	.	TGCGCCAGCAGCTTGGCCTCTCGGGAGGAAGCTTTCTTT	CASSLASREEAFF
TRBV4-1	.	TRBJ1-2	TRBD1	TGCGCCAGCAGCCAGCCCGGGACAGGTTTTAACTATGGCTACACCTTC	CASSQPGTGFNYGYTF
TRBV7-9	.	TRBJ1-1	.	TGTTCCAGTAGCTCTACCGGGACACGGAGCACTGAAGCTTTCTTT	CSSSSTGTRSTEAFF
TRBV4-3	.	TRBJ1-4	.	TGCGCCAGCAGCCAAGGGCCGGAAAAACTGTTTTTT	CASSQGPEKLFF
TRBV10-3	.	TRBJ2-7	TRBD1	TGTGCCATCGCTCGGACAGGCTACGAGCAGTACTTC	CAIARTGYEQYF
TRBV4-2	.	TRBJ2-7	TRBD2	TGTGCCAGCAGCCAAGATCGGTTAGGACTAGCGGGAGGCAAGAAGTACTTC	CASSQDRLGLAGGKKYF
TRBV4-2	.	TRBJ2-7	TRBD2	TGTGCCAGCAGCCATCGATCCGGGACTAGCGGGAGAGAGCAGTACTTC	CASSHRSGTSGREQYF
TRBV4-1	.	TRBJ2-1	TRBD2	TGCGCCAGCAGCCCGGCACTAGCGGGAGGTTCCTACAATGAGCAGTTCTTC	CASSPALAGGSYNEQFF
TRBV27	once	TRBJ1-5	.	TGTGCCAGCAGTTTGTTAGATAATCAGCCCCAGCATTTT	CASSLLDNQPQHF
TRBV11-2	.	TRBJ2-3	TRBD2	TGTGCCAGCAGCTTCTCCGGACTAGCGGGAGGGGATACGCAGTATTTT	CASSFSGLAGGDTQYF